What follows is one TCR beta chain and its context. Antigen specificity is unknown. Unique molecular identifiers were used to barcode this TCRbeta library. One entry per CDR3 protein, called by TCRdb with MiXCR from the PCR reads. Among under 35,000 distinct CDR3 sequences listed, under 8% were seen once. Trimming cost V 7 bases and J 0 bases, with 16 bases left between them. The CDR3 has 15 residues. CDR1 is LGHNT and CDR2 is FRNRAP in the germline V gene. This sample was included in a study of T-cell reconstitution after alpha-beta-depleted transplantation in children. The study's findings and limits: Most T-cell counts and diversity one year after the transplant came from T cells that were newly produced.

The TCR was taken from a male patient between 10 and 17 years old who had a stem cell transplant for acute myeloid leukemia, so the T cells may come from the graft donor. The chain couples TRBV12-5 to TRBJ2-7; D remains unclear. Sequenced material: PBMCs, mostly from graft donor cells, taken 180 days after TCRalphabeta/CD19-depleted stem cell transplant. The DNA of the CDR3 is TGTGCTAGTGTTCCCGGTCGGCCAAGCTCCTACGAGCAGTACTTC. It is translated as CASVPGRPSSYEQYF. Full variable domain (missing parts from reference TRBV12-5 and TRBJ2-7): DARVTQTPRHKVTEMGQEVTMRCQPILGHNTVFWYRQTMMQGLELLAYFRNRAPLDDSGMPKDRFSAEMPDATLATLKIQPSEPRDSAVYFCASVPGRPSSYEQYFGPGTRLTVT.